This T cell receptor (beta chain) was recorded in a study of T cell changes during pregnancy in multiple sclerosis (dated by TCRdb to about 2019). Looking at the study overall: Changes in the T cell repertoire over the course of pregnancy were examined in this study in women with multiple sclerosis.

Library preparation used the immunoSEQ multiplex PCR assay. TCRdb mirrors the immuneACCESS table, restricted to in-frame sequences. Some clones are absent from its copies; in checked studies, under half trace to an unresolved V gene, and the reason for the others is unknown. The table for this sample lists about 46,000 clones; approximately 94% of them were counted only once. Clones ranked in the top ten supply roughly 4% of the sample. A distance of 21 bases separates the germline ends of V and J, which lose 4 bases and 2 bases respectively. From the cysteine through the phenylalanine, the CDR3 covers 17 amino acids. The entry retains the CDR3 DNA only, 51 bases that are in frame from base 1. From a lookup of the germline V gene, CDR1 and CDR2 are SGHDN and FVKESK. As regards this clone: Its binding antigen is unknown. Base quality data are lacking; no much larger clone is found one base away.

Source: CD8+ T cells from peripheral blood mononuclear cells, taken in the first trimester of pregnancy. The TCR was taken from a female donor with multiple sclerosis, enrolled in a pregnancy study. The chain was built from TRBV14 and TRBJ2-7, with TRBD1 as a weak D call on 5 bases. The CDR3 protein: CASSPNFARVVPYEQYF. In nucleotides, the sequence is TGTGCCAGCAGCCCAAACTTTGCCAGGGTTGTACCCTACGAGCAGTACTTC.